These 18 T cell receptor beta chains were all obtained from the same sample, sequenced in a study of monozygotic twins with inflammatory bowel disease. After re-calling the 5' RACE reads, TCRdb lists one entry per CDR3 protein, DNA absent. Its listing shows around 380,000 distinct CDR3 sequences. Material for sequencing was blood. The receptor source for this set is a human donor with ulcerative colitis or Crohn's disease, or a healthy co-twin of an affected twin (not recorded which).

The chain is built from TRBV20-1 and TRBJ1-6; as DNA is missing, the TRBD1 call by TCRdb cannot be tested. CDR3 length equals 15 residues. In germline, CDR1 is DFQATT, CDR2 SNEGSKA (reference sequence). CDR3 amino acids: CSASPFPWANSPLHF.

The gene calls are TRBV6-1 and TRBJ1-5. Germline CDR1 is MNHNS and CDR2 is SASEGT. The CDR3 spans 15 residues. CDR3 region: CASSKLRQINQPQHF.

V and J are TRBV20-1 and TRBJ2-1; checking the TCRdb D call of TRBD1 is not possible without DNA. The CDR3 is 15 amino acids. Germline V gives CDR1 DFQATT, CDR2 SNEGSKA (reference sequence). CDR3 amino acids: CSARDRDRVYNEQFF.

This chain joins TRBV5-1 and TRBJ2-5; the D call from TCRdb, TRBD1, cannot be confirmed without DNA. Per the germline V gene, CDR1 is SGHRS and CDR2 is YFSETQ. This CDR3 is built from 16 residues. CDR3 region: CASSPPRGVGQETQYF. Variable domain in full (rest from reference TRBV5-1 and TRBJ2-5): KAGVTQTPRYLIKTRGQQVTLSCSPISGHRSVSWYQQTPGQGLQFLFEYFSETQRNKGNFPGRFSGRQFSNSRSEMNVSTLELGDSALYLCASSPPRGVGQETQYFGPGTRLLVL.

The V call is TRBV7-9, the J call TRBJ2-3; no DNA is available, so the TRBD1 call from TCRdb remains unchecked. The CDR3 loop spans 14 amino acids. Germline CDR1 SEHNR, CDR2 FQNEAQ (reference sequence). The CDR3 region is CASRGQASTDTQYF. Using reference TRBV7-9 and TRBJ2-3 for the parts outside the CDR3, the full variable domain is DTGVSQNPRHKITKRGQNVTFRCDPISEHNRLYWYRQTLGQGPEFLTYFQNEAQLEKSRLLSDRFSAERPKGSFSTLEIQRTEQGDSAMYLCASRGQASTDTQYFGPGTRLTVL.

The chain recombines TRBV10-3 with TRBJ1-1; TCRdb returns TRBD1, unconfirmable since there is no DNA. CDR3 length equals 15 residues. Germline V CDR1 and CDR2: ENHRY, SYGVKD. CDR3: CAISEGAGTGSEAFF.

This chain links TRBV5-5 with TRBJ2-3; TCRdb outputs TRBD2, but without DNA this stays unchecked. The CDR3 sequence is 15 residues long. Germline CDR1 reads SGHKS; CDR2 reads YYEKEE (reference sequence). CDR3 loop: CASTLREGRADTQYF.

This chain joins TRBV12-3 or TRBV12-4 and TRBJ1-4; TCRdb's assignment of TRBD1 cannot be checked, as there is no DNA. The length of the CDR3 is 13 residues. CDR3: CASSGTSVEKLFF.

V gene TRBV7-2 combines with J gene TRBJ2-4; the D call of TRBD1 rests on TCRdb alone, since no DNA is present to check it. This CDR3 is built from 16 residues. Germline V gives CDR1 SGHTA, CDR2 FQGNSA. The CDR3 protein is CASSLRSPGQGHIQYF.

V usage is TRBV18 and J usage is TRBJ2-7; the D call of TRBD1 rests on TCRdb alone, since no DNA is present to check it. Looked up from germline, CDR1 is KGHSH and CDR2 is LQKENI. The CDR3 consists of 14 residues. The CDR3 sequence: CASSLDRDIYEQYF.

This chain connects TRBV6-5 to TRBJ2-2; TCRdb picks TRBD1, but there is no DNA to check that call. This CDR3 is 16 amino acids long. Germline loops: CDR1 MNHEY, CDR2 SVGAGI. CDR3 residues: CASSYDLRGWSGELFF.

The chain recombines TRBV10-3 with TRBJ2-2; the D gene TCRdb calls, TRBD1, cannot be checked with no DNA. Per germline, CDR1 ENHRY and CDR2 SYGVKD. The CDR3 spans 15 residues. CDR3 protein: CAITSSGGPGGELFF.

This CDR3 is CSGAVGNEQFF. This chain connects TRBV29-1 to TRBJ2-1. Per the germline V gene, CDR1 is SQVTM and CDR2 is ANQGSEA. The CDR3 is 11 amino acids.

The J gene is TRBJ2-3, the V gene TRBV11-1. There are 11 residues in the CDR3. Germline CDR1 reads SGHAT; CDR2 reads FQDESV (reference sequence). CDR3 sequence reads: CASSPSEAQYF.

The CDR3 sequence is CASSVEQGRNEQFF. This sequence joins TRBV9 and TRBJ2-1; TCRdb outputs TRBD1, but without DNA this stays unchecked. The CDR3 spans 14 residues. Germline-derived CDR1 and CDR2 are SGDLS and YYNGEE.

The V call is TRBV4-3, the J call TRBJ2-7; TCRdb outputs TRBD2, but without DNA this stays unchecked. The CDR3 is 15 amino acids. Looked up from germline, CDR1 is LGHNA and CDR2 is YSLEER. CDR3 in amino acids: CASSQGTSGPYEQYF.

The chain joins TRBV14 to TRBJ1-6; TCRdb's D call of TRBD1 is untestable without DNA. The CDR3 sequence is 17 residues long. CDR1 is SGHDN and CDR2 is FVKESK in the germline V gene. CDR3 loop: CASSQDRGPGLNSPLHF.

This sequence joins TRBV2 and TRBJ2-7; without DNA, the TCRdb call of TRBD2 cannot be checked. Germline CDR1 SNHLY, CDR2 FYNNEI. The CDR3 is 14 amino acids. The chain's CDR3 is CASMGLAGGQEQYF.